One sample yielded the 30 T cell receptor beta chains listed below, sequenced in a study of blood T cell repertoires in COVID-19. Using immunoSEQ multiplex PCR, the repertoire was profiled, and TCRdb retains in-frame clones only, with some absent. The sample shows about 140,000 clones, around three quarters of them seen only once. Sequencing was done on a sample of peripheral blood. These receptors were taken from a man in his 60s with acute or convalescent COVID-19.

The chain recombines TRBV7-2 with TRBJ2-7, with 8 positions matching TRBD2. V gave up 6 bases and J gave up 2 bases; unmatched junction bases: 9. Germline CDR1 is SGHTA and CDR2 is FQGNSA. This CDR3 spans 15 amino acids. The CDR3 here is CASRPWGSGTYEQYF. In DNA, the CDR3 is TGTGCCAGCAGACCTTGGGGTAGCGGGACCTACGAGCAGTACTTC.

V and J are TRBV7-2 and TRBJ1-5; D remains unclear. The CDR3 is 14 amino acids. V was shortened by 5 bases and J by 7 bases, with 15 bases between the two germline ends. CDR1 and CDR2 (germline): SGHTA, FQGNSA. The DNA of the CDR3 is TGTGCCAGCAGCCTGGGAGGGTTGGGACAGCCCCAGCATTTT. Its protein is CASSLGGLGQPQHF.

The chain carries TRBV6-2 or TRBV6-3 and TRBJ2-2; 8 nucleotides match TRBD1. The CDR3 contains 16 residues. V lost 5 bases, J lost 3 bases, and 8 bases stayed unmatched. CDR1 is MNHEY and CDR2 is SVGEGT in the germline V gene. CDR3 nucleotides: TGTGCCAGCAGTGACCGACAGGGGACGCACACCGGGGAGCTGTTTTTT. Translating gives CASSDRQGTHTGELFF.

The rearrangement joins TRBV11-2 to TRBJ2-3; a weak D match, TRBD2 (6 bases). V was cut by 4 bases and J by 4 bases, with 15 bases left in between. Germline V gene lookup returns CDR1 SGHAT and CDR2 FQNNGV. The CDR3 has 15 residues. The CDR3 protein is CASSSLGREADTQYF. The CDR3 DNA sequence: TGTGCCAGCAGCTCCCTCGGCAGGGAGGCAGATACGCAGTATTTT.

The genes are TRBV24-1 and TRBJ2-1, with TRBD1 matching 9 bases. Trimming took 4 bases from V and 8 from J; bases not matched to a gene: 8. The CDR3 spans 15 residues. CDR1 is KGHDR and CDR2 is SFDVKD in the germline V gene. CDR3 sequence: CATSDSGTGMDEQFF. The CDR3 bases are TGTGCCACCAGTGACTCCGGGACAGGGATGGATGAGCAGTTCTTC.

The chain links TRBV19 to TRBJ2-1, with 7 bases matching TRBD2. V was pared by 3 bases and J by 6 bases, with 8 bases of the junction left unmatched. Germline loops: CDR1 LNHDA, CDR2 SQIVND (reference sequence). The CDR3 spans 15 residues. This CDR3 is CASSIPSGGFNEQFF. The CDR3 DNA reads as TGTGCCAGTAGTATCCCTAGCGGTGGGTTCAATGAGCAGTTCTTC.

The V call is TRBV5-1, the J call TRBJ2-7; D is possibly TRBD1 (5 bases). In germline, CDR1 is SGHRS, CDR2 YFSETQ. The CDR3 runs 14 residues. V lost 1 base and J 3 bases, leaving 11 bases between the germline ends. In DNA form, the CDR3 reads TGCGCCAGCAGCTTGTCGACAGCGAGCTACGAGCAGTACTTC. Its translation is CASSLSTASYEQYF.

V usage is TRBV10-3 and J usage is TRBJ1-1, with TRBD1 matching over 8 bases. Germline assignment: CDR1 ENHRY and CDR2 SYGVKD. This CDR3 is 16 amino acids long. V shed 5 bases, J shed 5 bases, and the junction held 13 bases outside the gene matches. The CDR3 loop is CAISRGGQDSTTEAFF. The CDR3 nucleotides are TGTGCCATCAGTAGGGGGGGACAGGACTCGACAACTGAAGCTTTCTTT.

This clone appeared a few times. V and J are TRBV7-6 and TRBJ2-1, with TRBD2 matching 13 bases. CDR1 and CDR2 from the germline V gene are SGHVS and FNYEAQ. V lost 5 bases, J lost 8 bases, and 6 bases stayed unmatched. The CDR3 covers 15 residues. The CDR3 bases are TGTGCCAGCAGCCTCGGGACTAGCGGGACCGATGAGCAGTTCTTC. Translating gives CASSLGTSGTDEQFF. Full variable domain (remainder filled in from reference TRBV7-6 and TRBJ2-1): GAGVSQSPRYKVTKRGQDVALRCDPISGHVSLYWYRQALGQGPEFLTYFNYEAQQDKSGLPNDRFSAERPEGSISTLTIQRTEQRDSAMYRCASSLGTSGTDEQFFGPGTRLTVL.

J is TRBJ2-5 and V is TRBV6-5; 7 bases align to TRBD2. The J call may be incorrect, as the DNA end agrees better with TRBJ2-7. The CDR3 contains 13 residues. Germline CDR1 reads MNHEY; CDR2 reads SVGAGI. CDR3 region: CASLRPGGYEQYF. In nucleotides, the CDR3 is TGTGCCAGCCTCCGCCCGGGGGGCTACGAGCAGTACTTC.

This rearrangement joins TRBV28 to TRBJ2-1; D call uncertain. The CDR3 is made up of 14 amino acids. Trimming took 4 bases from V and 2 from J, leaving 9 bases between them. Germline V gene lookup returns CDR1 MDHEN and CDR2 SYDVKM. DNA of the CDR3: TGTGCCAGCAGTTACATGGAGACCTACAATGAGCAGTTCTTC. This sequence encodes CASSYMETYNEQFF. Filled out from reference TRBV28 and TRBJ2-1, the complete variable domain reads DVKVTQSSRYLVKRTGEKVFLECVQDMDHENMFWYRQDPGLGLRLIYFSYDVKMKEKGDIPEGYSVSREKKERFSLILESASTNQTSMYLCASSYMETYNEQFFGPGTRLTVL.

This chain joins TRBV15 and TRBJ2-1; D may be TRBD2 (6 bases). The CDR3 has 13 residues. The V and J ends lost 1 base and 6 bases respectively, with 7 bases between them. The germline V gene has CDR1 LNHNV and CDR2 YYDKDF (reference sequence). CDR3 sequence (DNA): TGTGCCACCAGCAGAGTTAGCGGCAATGAGCAGTTCTTC. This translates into CATSRVSGNEQFF.

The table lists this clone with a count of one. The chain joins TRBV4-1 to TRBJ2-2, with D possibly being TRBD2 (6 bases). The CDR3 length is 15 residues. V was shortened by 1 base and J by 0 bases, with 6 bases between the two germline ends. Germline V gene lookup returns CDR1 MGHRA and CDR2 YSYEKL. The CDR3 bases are TGCGCCAGCAGCCAAGGCGGGGCGAACACCGGGGAGCTGTTTTTT. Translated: CASSQGGANTGELFF.

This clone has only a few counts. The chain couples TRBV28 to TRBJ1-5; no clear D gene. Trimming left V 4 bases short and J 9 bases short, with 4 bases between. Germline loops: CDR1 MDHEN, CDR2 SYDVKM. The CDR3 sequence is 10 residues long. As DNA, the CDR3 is TGTGCCAGCAGTTCCCGGCCCCAGCATTTT. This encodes CASSSRPQHF.

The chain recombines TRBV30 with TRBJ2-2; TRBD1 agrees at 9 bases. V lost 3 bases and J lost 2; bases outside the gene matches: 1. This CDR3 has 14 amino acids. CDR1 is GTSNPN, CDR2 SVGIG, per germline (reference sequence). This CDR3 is CAWRGQGNTGELFF. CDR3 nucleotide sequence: TGTGCCTGGAGGGGACAGGGAAACACCGGGGAGCTGTTTTTT.

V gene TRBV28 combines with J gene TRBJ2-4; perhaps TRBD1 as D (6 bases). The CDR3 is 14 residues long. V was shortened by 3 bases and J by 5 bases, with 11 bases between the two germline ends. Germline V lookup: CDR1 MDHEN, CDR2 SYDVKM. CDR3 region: CASSFARTENIQYF. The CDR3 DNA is TGTGCCAGCAGTTTCGCCCGGACAGAAAACATTCAGTACTTC.

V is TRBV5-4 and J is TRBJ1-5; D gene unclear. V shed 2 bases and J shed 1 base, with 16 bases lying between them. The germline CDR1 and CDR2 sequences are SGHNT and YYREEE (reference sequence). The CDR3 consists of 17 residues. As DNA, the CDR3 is TGTGCCAGCAGCTTTAGGATCAACGCGGCCAGCAATCAGCCCCAGCATTTT. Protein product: CASSFRINAASNQPQHF.

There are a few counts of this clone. CDR3 coding DNA: TGTGCCAGCAGTTCCGCAGGGCTTCAGGAAGCTTTCTTT. Translating it yields CASSSAGLQEAFF. The V call is TRBV12-3 or TRBV12-4, the J call TRBJ1-1; maybe TRBD1 (5 bases). Trimming took off 4 bases at V and 8 bases at J, with 14 bases between the two ends. The CDR3 has 13 residues.

CDR3 DNA sequence: TGTGCCAGCAGCTTAGAACAGGTCCGGTCACCCCTCCACTTT. Its protein is CASSLEQVRSPLHF. The rearrangement joins TRBV7-9 to TRBJ1-6; a weak D match, TRBD1 (5 bases). Trimming removed 1 base from V and 10 bases from J, with 11 bases in between. This CDR3 is 14 amino acids long. Germline-derived CDR1 and CDR2 are SEHNR and FQNEAQ (reference sequence). Together with reference TRBV7-9 and TRBJ1-6, the CDR3 gives the full variable domain: DTGVSQNPRHKITKRGQNVTFRCDPISEHNRLYWYRQTLGQGPEFLTYFQNEAQLEKSRLLSDRFSAERPKGSFSTLEIQRTEQGDSAMYLCASSLEQVRSPLHFGNGTRLTVT.

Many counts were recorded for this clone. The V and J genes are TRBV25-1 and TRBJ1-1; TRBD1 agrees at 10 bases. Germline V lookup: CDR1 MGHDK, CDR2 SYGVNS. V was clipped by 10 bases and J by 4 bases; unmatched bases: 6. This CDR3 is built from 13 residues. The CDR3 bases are TGTGCCACTAGGACAGGGGGTTTCACTGAAGCTTTCTTT. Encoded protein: CATRTGGFTEAFF.

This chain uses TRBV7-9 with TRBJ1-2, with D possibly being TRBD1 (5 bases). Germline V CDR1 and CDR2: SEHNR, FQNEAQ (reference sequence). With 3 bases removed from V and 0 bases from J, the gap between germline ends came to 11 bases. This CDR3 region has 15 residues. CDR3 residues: CASSLGAGTNYGYTF. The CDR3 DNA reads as TGTGCCAGCAGCTTGGGTGCAGGGACTAACTATGGCTACACCTTC. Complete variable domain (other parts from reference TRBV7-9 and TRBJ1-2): DTGVSQNPRHKITKRGQNVTFRCDPISEHNRLYWYRQTLGQGPEFLTYFQNEAQLEKSRLLSDRFSAERPKGSFSTLEIQRTEQGDSAMYLCASSLGAGTNYGYTFGSGTRLTVV.

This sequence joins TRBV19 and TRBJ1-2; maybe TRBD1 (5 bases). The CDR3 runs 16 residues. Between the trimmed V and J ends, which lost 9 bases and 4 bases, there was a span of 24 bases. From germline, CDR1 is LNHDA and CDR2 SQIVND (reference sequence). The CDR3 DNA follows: TGTGCCAGCCGACTCCCGGGACGGGGGGTAGGCTATGGCTACACCTTC. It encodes CASRLPGRGVGYGYTF.

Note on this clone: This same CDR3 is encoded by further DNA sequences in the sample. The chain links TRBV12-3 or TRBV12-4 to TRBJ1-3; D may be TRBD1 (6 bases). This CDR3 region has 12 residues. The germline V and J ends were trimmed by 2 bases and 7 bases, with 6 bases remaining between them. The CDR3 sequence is CASSLQGNTIYF. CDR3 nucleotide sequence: TGTGCCAGCAGTTTACAGGGGAACACCATATATTTT.

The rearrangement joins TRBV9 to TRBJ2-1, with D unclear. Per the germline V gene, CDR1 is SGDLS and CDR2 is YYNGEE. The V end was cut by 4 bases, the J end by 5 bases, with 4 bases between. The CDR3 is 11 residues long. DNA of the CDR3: TGTGCCAGCAGCCTTGACAATGAGCAGTTCTTC. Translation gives CASSLDNEQFF.

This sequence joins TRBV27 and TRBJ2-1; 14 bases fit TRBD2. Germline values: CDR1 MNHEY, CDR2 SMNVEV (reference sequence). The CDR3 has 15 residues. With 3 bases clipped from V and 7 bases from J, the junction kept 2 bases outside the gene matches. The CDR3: CASSLTSGGGNEQFF. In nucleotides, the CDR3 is TGTGCCAGCAGTTTGACTAGCGGGGGGGGAAATGAGCAGTTCTTC.

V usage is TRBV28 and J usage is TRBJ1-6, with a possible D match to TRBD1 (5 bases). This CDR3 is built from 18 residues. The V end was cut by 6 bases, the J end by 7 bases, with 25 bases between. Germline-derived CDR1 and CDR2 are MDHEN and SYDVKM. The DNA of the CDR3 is TGTGCCAGCAGAGCCGTAACTGGGGGGGGATCGAAAAATTCACCCCTCCACTTT. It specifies CASRAVTGGGSKNSPLHF.

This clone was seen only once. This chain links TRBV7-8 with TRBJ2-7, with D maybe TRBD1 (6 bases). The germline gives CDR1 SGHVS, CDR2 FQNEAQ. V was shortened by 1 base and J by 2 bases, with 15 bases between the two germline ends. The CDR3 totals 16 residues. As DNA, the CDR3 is TGTGCCAGCAGCTTAGGAGTGGACAGCAAGGCCTACGAGCAGTACTTC. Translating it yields CASSLGVDSKAYEQYF.

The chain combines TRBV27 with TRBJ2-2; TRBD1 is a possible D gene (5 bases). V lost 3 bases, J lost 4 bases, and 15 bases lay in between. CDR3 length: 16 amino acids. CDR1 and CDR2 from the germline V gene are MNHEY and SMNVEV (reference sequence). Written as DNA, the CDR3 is TGTGCCAGCAGTTTGGAGTTCAGGGTAGGCACCGGGGAGCTGTTTTTT. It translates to CASSLEFRVGTGELFF.

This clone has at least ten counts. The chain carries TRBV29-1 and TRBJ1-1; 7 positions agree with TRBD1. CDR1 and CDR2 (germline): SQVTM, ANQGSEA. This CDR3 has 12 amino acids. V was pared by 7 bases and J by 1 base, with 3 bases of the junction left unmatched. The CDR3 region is CSGRQGNTEAFF. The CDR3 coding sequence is TGCAGCGGAAGACAGGGGAACACTGAAGCTTTCTTT.

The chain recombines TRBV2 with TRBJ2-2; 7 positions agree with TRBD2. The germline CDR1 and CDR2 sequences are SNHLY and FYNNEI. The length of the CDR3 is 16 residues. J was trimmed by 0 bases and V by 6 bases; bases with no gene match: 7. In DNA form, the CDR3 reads TGTGCCAGCAGCCAGACTAGCCTCGCGAACACCGGGGAGCTGTTTTTT. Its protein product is CASSQTSLANTGELFF.